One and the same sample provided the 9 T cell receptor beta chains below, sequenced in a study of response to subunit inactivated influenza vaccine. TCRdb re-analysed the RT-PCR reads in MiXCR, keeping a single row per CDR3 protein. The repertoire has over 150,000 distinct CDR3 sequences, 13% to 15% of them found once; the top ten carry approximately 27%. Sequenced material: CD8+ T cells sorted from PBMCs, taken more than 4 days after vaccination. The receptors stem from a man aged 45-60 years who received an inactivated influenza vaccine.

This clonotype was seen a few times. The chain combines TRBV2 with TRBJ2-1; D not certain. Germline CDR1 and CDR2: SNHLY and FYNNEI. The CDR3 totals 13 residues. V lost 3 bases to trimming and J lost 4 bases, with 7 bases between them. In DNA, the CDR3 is TGTGCCAGCAGTGACGCGCAGTACAATGAGCAGTTCTTC. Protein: CASSDAQYNEQFF. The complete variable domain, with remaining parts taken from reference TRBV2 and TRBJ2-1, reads EPEVTQTPSHQVTQMGQEVILRCVPISNHLYFYWYRQILGQKVEFLVSFYNNEISEKSEIFDDQFSVERPDGSNFTLKIRSTKLEDSAMYFCASSDAQYNEQFFGPGTRLTVL.

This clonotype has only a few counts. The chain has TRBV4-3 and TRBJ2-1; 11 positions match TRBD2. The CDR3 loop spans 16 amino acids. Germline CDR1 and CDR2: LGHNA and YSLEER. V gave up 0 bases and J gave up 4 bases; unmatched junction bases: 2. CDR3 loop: CASSQERLAGYNEQFF. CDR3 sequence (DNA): TGCGCCAGCAGCCAAGAAAGACTAGCGGGGTACAATGAGCAGTTCTTC.

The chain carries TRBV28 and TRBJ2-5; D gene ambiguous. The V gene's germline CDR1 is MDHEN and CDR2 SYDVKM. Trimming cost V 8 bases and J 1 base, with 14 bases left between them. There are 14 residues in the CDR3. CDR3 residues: CASRVWPGQETQYF. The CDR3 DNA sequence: TGTGCCAGCCGGGTATGGCCCGGCCAAGAGACCCAGTACTTC.

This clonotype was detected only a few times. Written as DNA, the CDR3 is TGTGCCAGCAGCTGGTGGACAGGGAACGTGATACACAATGAGCAGTTCTTC. This sequence encodes CASSWWTGNVIHNEQFF. The chain uses TRBV5-5 and TRBJ2-1; 8 bases are a match to TRBD1. The V gene end was trimmed by 3 bases and the J gene end by 5 bases; junction bases not matched to a gene: 13. The CDR3 loop spans 17 amino acids. The germline V gene encodes CDR1 SGHKS and CDR2 YYEKEE (reference sequence).

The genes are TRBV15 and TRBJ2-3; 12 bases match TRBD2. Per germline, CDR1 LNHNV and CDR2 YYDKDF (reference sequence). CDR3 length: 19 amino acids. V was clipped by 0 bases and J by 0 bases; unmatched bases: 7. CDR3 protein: CATSRDRTSGTFSTDTQYF. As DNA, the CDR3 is TGTGCCACCAGCAGAGACCGGACTAGCGGGACCTTTAGCACAGATACGCAGTATTTT.

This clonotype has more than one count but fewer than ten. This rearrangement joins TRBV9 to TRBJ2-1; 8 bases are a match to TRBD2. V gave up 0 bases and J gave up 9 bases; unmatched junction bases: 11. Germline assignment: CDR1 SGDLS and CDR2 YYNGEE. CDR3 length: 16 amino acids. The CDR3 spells CASSVAPAGEEGEQFF. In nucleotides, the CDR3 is TGTGCCAGCAGCGTAGCTCCAGCGGGAGAGGAGGGTGAGCAGTTCTTC.

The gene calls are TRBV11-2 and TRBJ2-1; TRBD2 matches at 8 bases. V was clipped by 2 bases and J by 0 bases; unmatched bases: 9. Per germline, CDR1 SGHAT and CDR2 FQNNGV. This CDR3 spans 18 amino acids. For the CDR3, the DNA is TGTGCCAGCAGCTTAAAGGTTAGCGGGGTTAGCTCCTACAATGAGCAGTTCTTC. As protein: CASSLKVSGVSSYNEQFF.

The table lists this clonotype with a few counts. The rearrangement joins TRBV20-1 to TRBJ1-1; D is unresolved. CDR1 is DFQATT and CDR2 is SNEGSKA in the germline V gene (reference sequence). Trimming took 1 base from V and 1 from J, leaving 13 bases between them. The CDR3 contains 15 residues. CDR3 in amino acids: CSARGYRAPNTEAFF. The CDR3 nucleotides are TGCAGTGCTAGAGGTTACCGGGCCCCGAACACTGAAGCTTTCTTT.

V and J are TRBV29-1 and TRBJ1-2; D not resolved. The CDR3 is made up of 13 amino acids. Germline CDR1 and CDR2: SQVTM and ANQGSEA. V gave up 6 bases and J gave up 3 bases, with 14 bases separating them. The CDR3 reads CSVPSSGDYGYTF. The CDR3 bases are TGCAGCGTGCCTTCATCTGGGGACTATGGCTACACCTTC.